Listed below are T cell receptor beta chains from one sample, sequenced in a study of blood T cells in healthy people across ages. MiXCR, applied by TCRdb to the 5' RACE reads, yields one record per CDR3 protein. Among over a million distinct CDR3 sequences listed, less than 45% were seen once. The source material was blood. Receptors originate from a woman between 18 and 29 years old in good health. Each CDR3 is given with its conserved first and last residue. The order of the fields is CDR3 DNA, CDR3 protein, clone size, D gene, V gene, J gene. D genes are given only for firm matches. Rows may omit the clone size; those that give it use once, few, many or a size class.

CDR3nt: TGTGCCAGCAGCCCTGGGACAGCATATGAAGCTTTCTTT
CDR3aa: CASSPGTAYEAFF
abundance: NA
d_gene: TRBD1
v_gene: TRBV9
j_gene: TRBJ1-1

CDR3nt: TGTGCCAGCAGTTTAGGTATTATGGACAGGGGAGTTTCACCCCTCCACTTT
CDR3aa: CASSLGIMDRGVSPLHF
abundance: NA
d_gene: TRBD1
v_gene: TRBV12-3/TRBV12-4
j_gene: TRBJ1-6

CDR3nt: TGTGCCAGCAGCATCACTAGCGGAAGCAATGAGCAGTTCTTC
CDR3aa: CASSITSGSNEQFF
abundance: NA
d_gene: TRBD2
v_gene: TRBV9
j_gene: TRBJ2-1

CDR3nt: TGTGCCAGCAGCGGGACTAGCGGGAGAAATCTCTACAATGAGCAGTTCTTC
CDR3aa: CASSGTSGRNLYNEQFF
abundance: few
d_gene: TRBD2
v_gene: TRBV2
j_gene: TRBJ2-1

CDR3nt: TGTGCCAGCAGTCAGACCTGGACCCAGTACTTC
CDR3aa: CASSQTWTQYF
abundance: few
d_gene: NA
v_gene: TRBV6-2/TRBV6-3
j_gene: TRBJ2-5

CDR3nt: TGCAGTGCTCCCGGAGCGGTGGAGACCCAGTTCTTC
CDR3aa: CSAPGAVETQFF
abundance: NA
d_gene: NA
v_gene: TRBV20-1
j_gene: TRBJ2-1

CDR3nt: TGTGCCAGCCCCCAAGGCCAAAATCAGCCCCAGCATTTT
CDR3aa: CASPQGQNQPQHF
abundance: few
d_gene: NA
v_gene: TRBV21-1
j_gene: TRBJ1-5

CDR3nt: TGTGCCAGCAGTGAAAGGAGGGACCCGGTAGGAGAGCAGTACTTC
CDR3aa: CASSERRDPVGEQYF
abundance: NA
d_gene: NA
v_gene: TRBV6-1
j_gene: TRBJ2-7

CDR3nt: TGTGCCAGCAGCTTCACCAGGGGACGCGGTGAAAAACTGTTTTTT
CDR3aa: CASSFTRGRGEKLFF
abundance: few
d_gene: NA
v_gene: TRBV27
j_gene: TRBJ1-4

CDR3nt: TGTGCCACCAGCAGACCTCCTCCAATCAATCAGCCCCAGCATTTT
CDR3aa: CATSRPPPINQPQHF
abundance: NA
d_gene: NA
v_gene: TRBV15
j_gene: TRBJ1-5

CDR3nt: TGTGCCAGCAGCTTGAGGGGACGTCAGGATACGCAGTATTTT
CDR3aa: CASSLRGRQDTQYF
abundance: NA
d_gene: NA
v_gene: TRBV7-8
j_gene: TRBJ2-3

CDR3nt: TGCAGCGTTTTGAGGGGGCCTAATTTATACAATGAGCAGTTCTTC
CDR3aa: CSVLRGPNLYNEQFF
abundance: NA
d_gene: TRBD1
v_gene: TRBV29-1
j_gene: TRBJ2-1

CDR3nt: TGTGCCAGCACTTCCACCTCCCACCCCCGGGGGGCAAGCACAGATACGCAGTATTTT
CDR3aa: CASTSTSHPRGASTDTQYF
abundance: few
d_gene: NA
v_gene: TRBV12-3/TRBV12-4
j_gene: TRBJ2-3

CDR3nt: TGTGCCAGCAGCTTAGAGGGTTCCGCAGATACGCAGTATTTT
CDR3aa: CASSLEGSADTQYF
abundance: few
d_gene: NA
v_gene: TRBV7-9
j_gene: TRBJ2-3

CDR3nt: TGCAGTGCTAGAGATATCCGCAAACAGGGGTTTGGGGGCTACACCTTC
CDR3aa: CSARDIRKQGFGGYTF
abundance: NA
d_gene: TRBD1
v_gene: TRBV20-1
j_gene: TRBJ1-2

CDR3nt: TGTGCCAGCAGTTACTCGAGGGCGGGGAGGAACTATGGCTACACCTTC
CDR3aa: CASSYSRAGRNYGYTF
abundance: NA
d_gene: NA
v_gene: TRBV6-5
j_gene: TRBJ1-2

CDR3nt: TGCAGTGCTAGCGTTAGCACAGATACGCAGTATTTT
CDR3aa: CSASVSTDTQYF
abundance: many
d_gene: NA
v_gene: TRBV20-1
j_gene: TRBJ2-3

CDR3nt: TGCGCCAGCAGGGGGGACCTCAGCTCCTATAATTCACCCCTCCACTTT
CDR3aa: CASRGDLSSYNSPLHF
abundance: few
d_gene: NA
v_gene: TRBV4-3
j_gene: TRBJ1-6

CDR3nt: TGCAGCGTGACCCGGGGCTCTGGGGCCAACGTCCTGACTTTC
CDR3aa: CSVTRGSGANVLTF
abundance: few
d_gene: NA
v_gene: TRBV29-1
j_gene: TRBJ2-6

CDR3nt: TGTGCCAGCAGTTACAATAGGATGAACACTGAAGCTTTCTTT
CDR3aa: CASSYNRMNTEAFF
abundance: NA
d_gene: NA
v_gene: TRBV6-2/TRBV6-3
j_gene: TRBJ1-1

CDR3nt: TGTACCAGCAGTACGACAGGGGAGAGTCAGCCCCAGCATTTT
CDR3aa: CTSSTTGESQPQHF
abundance: NA
d_gene: TRBD1
v_gene: TRBV6-6
j_gene: TRBJ1-5

CDR3nt: TGTGCCAGCAGTTACTCGATGGGGGGGACGAACACTGAAGCTTTCTTT
CDR3aa: CASSYSMGGTNTEAFF
abundance: few
d_gene: NA
v_gene: TRBV6-5
j_gene: TRBJ1-1

CDR3nt: TGCAGTGCTAGACGACAGGATGGGGCGATTGAGCAGTTCTTC
CDR3aa: CSARRQDGAIEQFF
abundance: few
d_gene: NA
v_gene: TRBV20-1
j_gene: TRBJ2-1

CDR3nt: TGCGCCAGCAGCTTGGGACCAGCGGGAACTCCTAGCACAGATACGCAGTATTTT
CDR3aa: CASSLGPAGTPSTDTQYF
abundance: NA
d_gene: TRBD2
v_gene: TRBV5-1
j_gene: TRBJ2-3

CDR3nt: TGTGCCAGCAGCTCGGGGACTAGCGGAGTCTACGATGAGCAGTTCTTC
CDR3aa: CASSSGTSGVYDEQFF
abundance: few
d_gene: TRBD2
v_gene: TRBV7-6
j_gene: TRBJ2-1

CDR3nt: TGTGCCAGCAGCTTAGATAGTGGGAGACCCTACGAGCAGTACTTC
CDR3aa: CASSLDSGRPYEQYF
abundance: few
d_gene: NA
v_gene: TRBV7-2
j_gene: TRBJ2-7

CDR3nt: TGTGCCAGCAGTTACGGGCCAGCCTTAGAGACCCAGTACTTC
CDR3aa: CASSYGPALETQYF
abundance: NA
d_gene: NA
v_gene: TRBV6-2/TRBV6-3
j_gene: TRBJ2-5

CDR3nt: TGTGCCATCAGTGAGTCGATTGAGGCAGCAACCTCCTCTAACTATGGCTACACCTTC
CDR3aa: CAISESIEAATSSNYGYTF
abundance: NA
d_gene: NA
v_gene: TRBV10-3
j_gene: TRBJ1-2

CDR3nt: TGTGCTAGCAGCTTAGAAGTGGCCTCCTACAATGAGCAGTTCTTC
CDR3aa: CASSLEVASYNEQFF
abundance: few
d_gene: NA
v_gene: TRBV7-7
j_gene: TRBJ2-1

CDR3nt: TGTGCCAGCAGCGCAGCTTCGGATCCTACCTACGAGCAGTACTTC
CDR3aa: CASSAASDPTYEQYF
abundance: NA
d_gene: NA
v_gene: TRBV11-2
j_gene: TRBJ2-7

CDR3nt: TGTGCCAGCAGCTTACCCCAGGGGGCAGGAAAACTGTTTTTT
CDR3aa: CASSLPQGAGKLFF
abundance: NA
d_gene: TRBD1
v_gene: TRBV7-9
j_gene: TRBJ1-4

CDR3nt: TGTGCCAGCAGCGCAGTTAGCGGGGGGTACAATGAGCAGTTCTTC
CDR3aa: CASSAVSGGYNEQFF
abundance: NA
d_gene: TRBD2
v_gene: TRBV9
j_gene: TRBJ2-1

CDR3nt: TGCGCCAGCAGCCAATCTAAGCGCTCCGCTTACAATGAGCAGTACTTC
CDR3aa: CASSQSKRSAYNEQYF
abundance: NA
d_gene: NA
v_gene: TRBV4-3
j_gene: TRBJ2-7

CDR3nt: TGTGCCAGCAGCTTGGGGACATCAAGAAAGCAGTTCTTC
CDR3aa: CASSLGTSRKQFF
abundance: NA
d_gene: NA
v_gene: TRBV5-6
j_gene: TRBJ2-1

CDR3nt: TGTGCCAGCAACTACGAGTCCAGCGGGAGGGGGTCAGATACGCAGTATTTT
CDR3aa: CASNYESSGRGSDTQYF
abundance: NA
d_gene: TRBD2
v_gene: TRBV13
j_gene: TRBJ2-3

CDR3nt: TGTGCCATCAGTCTACAGGGAATGGCGGGAGGCGTGAGTAATGAGCAGTTCTTC
CDR3aa: CAISLQGMAGGVSNEQFF
abundance: NA
d_gene: TRBD2
v_gene: TRBV10-3
j_gene: TRBJ2-1

CDR3nt: TGTGCCAGCGCAATACAAGGCAGAAGCTATGGCTACACCTTC
CDR3aa: CASAIQGRSYGYTF
abundance: NA
d_gene: NA
v_gene: TRBV7-9
j_gene: TRBJ1-2

CDR3nt: TGCGCCAGCAGCCAGAGCGGGGAGAGCACAGATACGCAGTATTTT
CDR3aa: CASSQSGESTDTQYF
abundance: NA
d_gene: TRBD2
v_gene: TRBV4-1
j_gene: TRBJ2-3

CDR3nt: TGTGCCAGCAGCTTGTTGAGGGGGCCAGTCACTGAAGCTTTCTTT
CDR3aa: CASSLLRGPVTEAFF
abundance: NA
d_gene: TRBD1
v_gene: TRBV5-5
j_gene: TRBJ1-1

CDR3nt: TGTGCCAGCAGTTACGACGGGAGGGTCACAGATACGCAGTATTTT
CDR3aa: CASSYDGRVTDTQYF
abundance: NA
d_gene: TRBD2
v_gene: TRBV6-5
j_gene: TRBJ2-3

CDR3nt: TGCGCCAGCAGCTTTGGGGCGGCTGAGCAGTTCTTC
CDR3aa: CASSFGAAEQFF
abundance: NA
d_gene: NA
v_gene: TRBV5-1
j_gene: TRBJ2-1

CDR3nt: TGCAGTGCTACCCAAGAGACCCAGTACTTC
CDR3aa: CSATQETQYF
abundance: many
d_gene: NA
v_gene: TRBV20-1
j_gene: TRBJ2-5

CDR3nt: TGCGCCAGCAGCGCCAGACTAGCGGGAGGGCCACATGAGCAGTACTTC
CDR3aa: CASSARLAGGPHEQYF
abundance: NA
d_gene: TRBD2
v_gene: TRBV5-1
j_gene: TRBJ2-7

CDR3nt: TGCGCCAGCAGCTTGGATGGGGACGGCTACACCTTC
CDR3aa: CASSLDGDGYTF
abundance: few
d_gene: NA
v_gene: TRBV5-1
j_gene: TRBJ1-2

CDR3nt: TGTGCCAGCAGCGTTACTAGCGGCCCTGCCAGCTCCTACAATGAGCAGTTCTTC
CDR3aa: CASSVTSGPASSYNEQFF
abundance: few
d_gene: TRBD2
v_gene: TRBV7-2
j_gene: TRBJ2-1

CDR3nt: TGTGCCAGCAGAGAAGGCTATGGCTACACCTTC
CDR3aa: CASREGYGYTF
abundance: many
d_gene: NA
v_gene: TRBV25-1
j_gene: TRBJ1-2

CDR3nt: TGTGCCAGCAGCGTAGGACAGGGTGGCTACACCTTC
CDR3aa: CASSVGQGGYTF
abundance: NA
d_gene: TRBD1
v_gene: TRBV9
j_gene: TRBJ1-2

CDR3nt: TGTGCCAGCAGCCAGGTGGGACAGATGCAGTACTTC
CDR3aa: CASSQVGQMQYF
abundance: NA
d_gene: TRBD1
v_gene: TRBV12-3/TRBV12-4
j_gene: TRBJ2-7

CDR3nt: TGTGCCAGCAGTTCCCGCCGACAGGGTTACGAGCAGTACTTC
CDR3aa: CASSSRRQGYEQYF
abundance: few
d_gene: TRBD1
v_gene: TRBV28
j_gene: TRBJ2-7

CDR3nt: TGCAGTGCTAGCGGGCCGAGCTCCTACAATGAGCAGTTCTTC
CDR3aa: CSASGPSSYNEQFF
abundance: many
d_gene: NA
v_gene: TRBV20-1
j_gene: TRBJ2-1

CDR3nt: TGTGCCAGCAGTTTATTCAGTACAAGATCCTACGAGCAGTACTTC
CDR3aa: CASSLFSTRSYEQYF
abundance: few
d_gene: NA
v_gene: TRBV28
j_gene: TRBJ2-7

CDR3nt: TGCAGTGCTAGAGATATCGGGACGTCCAATGAGCAGTTCTTC
CDR3aa: CSARDIGTSNEQFF
abundance: NA
d_gene: NA
v_gene: TRBV20-1
j_gene: TRBJ2-1

CDR3nt: TGCAGTGCTCCAACCCAGACAGGGGCCGAGCAGTACTTC
CDR3aa: CSAPTQTGAEQYF
abundance: NA
d_gene: TRBD1
v_gene: TRBV20-1
j_gene: TRBJ2-7

CDR3nt: TGTGCCAGCAGTTACGTCACTAACTATGGCTACACCTTC
CDR3aa: CASSYVTNYGYTF
abundance: NA
d_gene: NA
v_gene: TRBV6-6
j_gene: TRBJ1-2

CDR3nt: TGTGCCAGCAGCTTCCTAGGTGGCTATCAGGCCACCAATGAGCAGTTCTTC
CDR3aa: CASSFLGGYQATNEQFF
abundance: NA
d_gene: NA
v_gene: TRBV7-9
j_gene: TRBJ2-1

CDR3nt: TGTGCCAGCAGCATAAGGGGGCAAAGACTCTACGAGCAGTACTTC
CDR3aa: CASSIRGQRLYEQYF
abundance: few
d_gene: TRBD1
v_gene: TRBV7-2
j_gene: TRBJ2-7

CDR3nt: TGTGCCAGCAGCTTAGTAGCAGAGAGGATCTTATACAATGAGCAGTTCTTC
CDR3aa: CASSLVAERILYNEQFF
abundance: few
d_gene: NA
v_gene: TRBV7-2
j_gene: TRBJ2-1

CDR3nt: TGCAGTGCTAGAGGCCCGGGCTGGTCCTACAATGAGCAGTACTTC
CDR3aa: CSARGPGWSYNEQYF
abundance: NA
d_gene: NA
v_gene: TRBV20-1
j_gene: TRBJ2-7

CDR3nt: TGTGCCAGCAGCTTTCGGCTTACGCAGTATTTT
CDR3aa: CASSFRLTQYF
abundance: NA
d_gene: NA
v_gene: TRBV11-1
j_gene: TRBJ2-3

CDR3nt: TGTGCCACCTCCCGGGCACCCACTAACTATGGCTACACCTTC
CDR3aa: CATSRAPTNYGYTF
abundance: NA
d_gene: NA
v_gene: TRBV19
j_gene: TRBJ1-2